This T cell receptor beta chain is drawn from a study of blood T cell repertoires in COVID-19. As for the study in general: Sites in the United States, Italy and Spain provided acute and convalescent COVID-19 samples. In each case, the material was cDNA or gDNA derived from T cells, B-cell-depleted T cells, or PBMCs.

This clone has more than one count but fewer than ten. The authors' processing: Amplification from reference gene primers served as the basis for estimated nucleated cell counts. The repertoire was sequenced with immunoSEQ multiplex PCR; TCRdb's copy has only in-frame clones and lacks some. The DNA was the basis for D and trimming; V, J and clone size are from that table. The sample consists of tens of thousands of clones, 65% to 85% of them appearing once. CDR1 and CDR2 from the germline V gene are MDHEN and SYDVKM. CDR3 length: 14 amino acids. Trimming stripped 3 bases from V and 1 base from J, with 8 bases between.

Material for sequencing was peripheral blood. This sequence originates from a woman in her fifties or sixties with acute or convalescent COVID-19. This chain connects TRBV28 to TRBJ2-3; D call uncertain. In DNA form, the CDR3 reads TGTGCCAGCAGTTTTTTGTCGGGCACAGATACGCAGTATTTT. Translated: CASSFLSGTDTQYF.